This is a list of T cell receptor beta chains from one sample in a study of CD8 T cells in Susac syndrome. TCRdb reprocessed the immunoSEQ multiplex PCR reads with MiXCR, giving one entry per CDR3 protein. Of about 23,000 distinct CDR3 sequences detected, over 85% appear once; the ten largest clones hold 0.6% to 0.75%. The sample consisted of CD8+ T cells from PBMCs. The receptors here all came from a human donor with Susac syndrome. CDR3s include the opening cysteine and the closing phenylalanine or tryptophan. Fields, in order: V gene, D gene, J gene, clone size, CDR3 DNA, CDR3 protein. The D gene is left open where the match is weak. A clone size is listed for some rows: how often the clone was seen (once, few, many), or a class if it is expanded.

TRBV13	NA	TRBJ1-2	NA	TGTGCCAGCAGCTTAGGCAGGATCCCTTATGGCTACACCTTC	CASSLGRIPYGYTF
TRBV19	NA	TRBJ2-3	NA	TGTGCCAGTAGTCAGACACCTAGCACAGATACGCAGTATTTT	CASSQTPSTDTQYF
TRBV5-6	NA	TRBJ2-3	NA	TGTGCCAGCAGCTTGTTTGATATCCGACGCACAGATACGCAGTATTTT	CASSLFDIRRTDTQYF
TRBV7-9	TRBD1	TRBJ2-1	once	TGTGCCAGCAGCTGGGGACCGACAGGGCCTAATGAGCAGTTCTTC	CASSWGPTGPNEQFF
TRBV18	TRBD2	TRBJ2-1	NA	TGTGCCAGCTCACCAATAGGAACTAGCGGGGGGGCGGTGTACAATGAGCAGTTCTTC	CASSPIGTSGGAVYNEQFF
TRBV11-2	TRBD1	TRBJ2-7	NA	TGTGCCAGCAGCCAGGGACAGGGGAACGAGTACGAGCAGTACTTC	CASSQGQGNEYEQYF
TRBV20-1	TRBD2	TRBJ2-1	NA	TGCAGTGCTAGAGAACGACTAGCGGGGGCCCTCTACAATGAGCAGTTCTTC	CSARERLAGALYNEQFF
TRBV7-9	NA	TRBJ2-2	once	TGTGCCAGCAGCTTAATCCAGGGAAAATTCGGGGAGCTGTTTTTT	CASSLIQGKFGELFF
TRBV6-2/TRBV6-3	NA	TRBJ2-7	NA	TGTGCCAGCAGTTACCCCGTCGGGGAGTTCGAGCAGTACTTC	CASSYPVGEFEQYF
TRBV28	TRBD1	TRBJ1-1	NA	TGTGCCAGCAGTTTGATGGGCTTCTCAGGGGGGGCGAACACTGAAGCTTTCTTT	CASSLMGFSGGANTEAFF
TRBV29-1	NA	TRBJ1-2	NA	TGCAGCGTTGATCAGAACAGCAGGGATGGCTACACCTTC	CSVDQNSRDGYTF
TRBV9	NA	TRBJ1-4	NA	TGTGCCAGCAGCGCGAGCGAGGGACTGAATGAAAAACTGTTTTTT	CASSASEGLNEKLFF
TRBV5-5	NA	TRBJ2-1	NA	TGTGCCAGCAGCGCGGACAGTTCCTACAATGAGCAGTTCTTC	CASSADSSYNEQFF
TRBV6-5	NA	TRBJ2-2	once	TGTGCCAGCACCTCCTTACAGGGACCCACCGGGGAGCTGTTTTTT	CASTSLQGPTGELFF
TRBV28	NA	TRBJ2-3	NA	TGTGCCAGCAGCCACACAGATACGCAGTATTTT	CASSHTDTQYF
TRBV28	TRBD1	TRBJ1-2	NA	TGTGCCGGGCAGGGACAGGGGCAGGGCTACACCTTC	CAGQGQGQGYTF
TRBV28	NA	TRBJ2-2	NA	TGTGCCAGCAGTTTAAGTGTGAACACCGGGGAGCTGTTTTTT	CASSLSVNTGELFF
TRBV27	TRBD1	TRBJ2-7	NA	TGTGCCAGCAGTTTATTTTGGACAGGGAACTACGAGCAGTACTTC	CASSLFWTGNYEQYF
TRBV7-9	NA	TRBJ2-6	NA	TGTGCCAGCAGCTCCCCCTATGGGGAATCGGGGGCCAACGTCCTGACTTTC	CASSSPYGESGANVLTF
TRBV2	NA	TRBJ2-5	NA	TGTGCCAGCACTAGATCCGCAGGGGTGCAAGAGACCCAGTACTTC	CASTRSAGVQETQYF
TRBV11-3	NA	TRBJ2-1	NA	TGTGCCAGCAGCTTAGGACTTTACAATGAGCAGTTCTTC	CASSLGLYNEQFF
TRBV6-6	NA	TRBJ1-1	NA	TGTGCCAGCAGTTACGCTCTGGAGACACCGAACACTGAAGCTTTCTTT	CASSYALETPNTEAFF
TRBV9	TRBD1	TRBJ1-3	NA	TGTGCCAGCAGCGCCCACGGGACAGCCGATTCTGGAAACACCATATATTTT	CASSAHGTADSGNTIYF
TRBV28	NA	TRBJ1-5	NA	TGTGCCAGCAGTTTAGAGGTGACAGAATTAAGCAATCAGCCCCAGCATTTT	CASSLEVTELSNQPQHF
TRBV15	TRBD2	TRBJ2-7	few	TGTGCCACCAGCTCCAGGACTAGCTCCCACGAGCAGTACTTC	CATSSRTSSHEQYF
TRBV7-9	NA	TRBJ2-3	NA	TGTGCCAGCAGCTTAGCGCTCGCGGGGGCGAGGGATACGCAGTATTTT	CASSLALAGARDTQYF
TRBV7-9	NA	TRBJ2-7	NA	TGTGCCAGCAGCTTAGGCCCAGGGCCACTTGGGGAGCAGTACTTC	CASSLGPGPLGEQYF
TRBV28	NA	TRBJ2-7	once	TGTGCCAGCAGCTCAACTTTGATCTACGAGCAGTACTTC	CASSSTLIYEQYF